The rows below give T cell receptor beta chains drawn from one sample of a study of T cells after yellow fever vaccination. TCRdb fed the 5' RACE reads into MiXCR, producing one record per CDR3 protein. In the table there are around 70,000 distinct CDR3 sequences, about 6.6% of which are singletons. The sample was CD8+ T cells sorted from PBMCs, taken around 5 days after the first yellow fever vaccination. These receptors came from a man in his late teens or twenties who received the YFV17D yellow fever vaccine. Each CDR3 is given with its conserved first and last residue. D genes are given only for firm matches. Size is omitted from some rows. Given values are once, few, many or a class for expanded clones.

TRBV20-1,TRBJ2-7,many,-,TGCAGTGCTAGGAAGGGAAAGTACTACGAGCAGTACTTC,CSARKGKYYEQYF
TRBV9,TRBJ2-5,few,-,TGTGCCAGCAGCGCGTCGCCGGGACCACAAGAGACCCAGTACTTC,CASSASPGPQETQYF
TRBV7-6,TRBJ2-2,many,TRBD2,TGTGCCAGCAGCAAAATTAGCGGGGGGGCCGGGGAGCTGTTTTTT,CASSKISGGAGELFF
TRBV21-1,TRBJ2-5,-,-,TGTGCCAGCAGCAAAGAAATCTGGAGACGGGATCCAGAGACCCAGTACTTC,CASSKEIWRRDPETQYF
TRBV12-3/TRBV12-4,TRBJ2-3,many,TRBD2,TGTGCCAGCAGTTCGGGCGGGGGACCAGATACGCAGTATTTT,CASSSGGGPDTQYF
TRBV27,TRBJ1-4,few,-,TGTGCCAGCAGCTCGATCCGGGACGGAGTTGCAACTAATGAAAAACTGTTTTTT,CASSSIRDGVATNEKLFF
TRBV4-2,TRBJ2-7,few,TRBD1,TGTGCCAGCAGCCAAGAGGCCGGGACAGGGGGCTATGAGCAGTACTTC,CASSQEAGTGGYEQYF
TRBV24-1,TRBJ2-6,few,-,TGTGCCACCAGTGATAGGCTACTCTCTGGGGCCAACGTCCTGACTTTC,CATSDRLLSGANVLTF
TRBV4-1,TRBJ2-1,-,-,TGCGCCAGCAGCCAAACCCAACTGCACAATGAGCAGTTCTTC,CASSQTQLHNEQFF
TRBV3-1,TRBJ2-2,-,TRBD1,TGTGCCAGCAGCGACTCTACAGGGGGTTGGACCGGGGAGCTGTTTTTT,CASSDSTGGWTGELFF
TRBV27,TRBJ1-1,-,-,TGTGCCAGCAGTTTGGGGAGGAGCACTGAAGCTTTCTTT,CASSLGRSTEAFF
TRBV19,TRBJ2-1,-,TRBD2,TGTGCCAGTAGTATTCAAGCGGGGGGGTACAATGAGCAGTTCTTC,CASSIQAGGYNEQFF
TRBV6-5,TRBJ1-4,-,-,TGTGCCAGCAGTTACCAGGTCAGGACAGATCCTGAAAAACTGTTTTTT,CASSYQVRTDPEKLFF
TRBV10-3,TRBJ2-2,-,-,TGTGCCATCAGTGAGTCAGGGCACGGGGAGCTGTTTTTT,CAISESGHGELFF
TRBV27,TRBJ1-5,-,-,TGTGCCAGCAGCCCCTGGGGAACTGGCAATCAGCCCCAGCATTTT,CASSPWGTGNQPQHF
TRBV4-3,TRBJ1-6,few,-,TGCGCCAGCAGCCAAGGGGTCTCCTATAATTCACCCCTCCACTTT,CASSQGVSYNSPLHF
TRBV4-2,TRBJ2-2,few,TRBD1,TGTGCCAGCAGCCAAGAACAGGGGACCGGGGAGCTGTTTTTT,CASSQEQGTGELFF
TRBV4-1,TRBJ2-1,-,TRBD2,TGCGCCAGCAGCCTCCTTCCGGGGACTACCGACGTAGGGGAGCAGTTCTTC,CASSLLPGTTDVGEQFF
TRBV28,TRBJ2-5,few,-,TGTGCCAGCAGTTTTGGCTCGGGGAGAGAGACCCAGTACTTC,CASSFGSGRETQYF
TRBV7-9,TRBJ1-6,-,-,TGTGCCAGCAGCTCTGTGCAGGGACACTCCGGACCCCTCCACTTT,CASSSVQGHSGPLHF
TRBV7-2,TRBJ2-1,-,-,TGTGCCAGCAGCTTAATTCTGTCATCGAGAGACAATGAGCAGTTCTTC,CASSLILSSRDNEQFF
TRBV7-8,TRBJ2-2,many,TRBD1,TGTGCCAGCAGCCTACGGACAGGGGGGTCCGGGGAGCTGTTTTTT,CASSLRTGGSGELFF
TRBV5-1,TRBJ2-3,many,TRBD1,TGCGCCAGCACCCACCCGGGGACAGGGCACACAGATACGCAGTATTTT,CASTHPGTGHTDTQYF
TRBV11-1,TRBJ2-2,-,-,TGTGCCAGCAGCTCCTCCGCCCTAGTCACAGCCGGTGCGGCCGGGGAGCTGTTTTTT,CASSSSALVTAGAAGELFF
TRBV29-1,TRBJ1-1,many,-,TGCAGCGCCGGGGGACACCTGAACACTGAAGCTTTCTTT,CSAGGHLNTEAFF
TRBV7-9,TRBJ2-3,many,-,TGTGCCAGCAGCGACGCGAGAGCCACTAGCACAGATACGCAGTATTTT,CASSDARATSTDTQYF
TRBV30,TRBJ1-1,-,-,TGTGCCTGGACGCAGGGCCCTGAAGCTTTCTTT,CAWTQGPEAFF
TRBV7-8,TRBJ2-3,many,-,TGTGCCAGCACCTTATCCGGGTGGGCGCAGTATTTT,CASTLSGWAQYF
TRBV12-3/TRBV12-4,TRBJ2-7,many,TRBD1,TGTGCCAGCAGCAAATTGGGACAGGGATTTGAGCAGTACTTC,CASSKLGQGFEQYF
TRBV25-1,TRBJ2-1,-,-,TGTGCCAGCAGTGCGGGAACATCCAATGAGCAGTTCTTC,CASSAGTSNEQFF
TRBV12-3/TRBV12-4,TRBJ1-2,-,-,TGTGCCAGCAGTAATGGACTCGGCTACACCTTC,CASSNGLGYTF
TRBV7-9,TRBJ2-7,-,-,TGTGCCAGCAGCTTAATACTAACAGGCTTTGAGCAGTACTTC,CASSLILTGFEQYF
TRBV3-1,TRBJ2-1,many,TRBD1,TGTGCCAGCAGCCAAGTTGGTGGACAGGACAATGAGCAGTTCTTC,CASSQVGGQDNEQFF
TRBV5-5,TRBJ2-1,few,-,TGTGCCAGCAGCTTGGCCGCAGGACAGCACAATGAGCAGTTCTTC,CASSLAAGQHNEQFF
TRBV30,TRBJ2-7,few,-,TGTGCCTGGAGTGTATTATCGGGGGCGGGGGAGCAGTACTTC,CAWSVLSGAGEQYF
TRBV6-4,TRBJ2-3,medium-sized,TRBD2,TGTGCCAGCAGTGAGACTAGCGGGGGCACAGATACGCAGTATTTT,CASSETSGGTDTQYF
TRBV4-1,TRBJ1-1,many,-,TGCGCCAGCAGCCAAGGGACAGACCAGAACACTGAAGCTTTCTTT,CASSQGTDQNTEAFF
TRBV7-7,TRBJ2-7,-,-,TGTGCCAGCAGCTTAGCCTCCGGGACGGACTACGAGCAGTACTTC,CASSLASGTDYEQYF
TRBV29-1,TRBJ2-5,few,-,TGCAGCGTCGACTTCCCCTCCAGGGAGGAGACCCAGTACTTC,CSVDFPSREETQYF
TRBV4-3,TRBJ2-7,-,TRBD1,TGCGCCAGCAGCCAAGGACAGGGGGCCCACGAGCAGTACTTC,CASSQGQGAHEQYF
TRBV7-9,TRBJ2-5,-,TRBD2,TGTGCCAGCAGCCTAACTAGCGGGGGCCCGTCAGAGACCCAGTACTTC,CASSLTSGGPSETQYF